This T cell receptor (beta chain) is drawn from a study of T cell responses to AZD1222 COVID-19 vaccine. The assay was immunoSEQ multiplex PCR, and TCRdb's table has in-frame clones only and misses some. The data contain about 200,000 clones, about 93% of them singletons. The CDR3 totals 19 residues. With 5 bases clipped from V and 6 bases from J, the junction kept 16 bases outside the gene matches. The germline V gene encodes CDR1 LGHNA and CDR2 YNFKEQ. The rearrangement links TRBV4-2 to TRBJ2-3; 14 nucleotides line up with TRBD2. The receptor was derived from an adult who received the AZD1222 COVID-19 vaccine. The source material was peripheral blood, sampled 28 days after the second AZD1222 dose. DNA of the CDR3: TGTGCCAGCAGCGAAGGGACTAGCGGGGGTAAGGGGTTTGCCGATACGCAGTATTTT. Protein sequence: CASSEGTSGGKGFADTQYF.